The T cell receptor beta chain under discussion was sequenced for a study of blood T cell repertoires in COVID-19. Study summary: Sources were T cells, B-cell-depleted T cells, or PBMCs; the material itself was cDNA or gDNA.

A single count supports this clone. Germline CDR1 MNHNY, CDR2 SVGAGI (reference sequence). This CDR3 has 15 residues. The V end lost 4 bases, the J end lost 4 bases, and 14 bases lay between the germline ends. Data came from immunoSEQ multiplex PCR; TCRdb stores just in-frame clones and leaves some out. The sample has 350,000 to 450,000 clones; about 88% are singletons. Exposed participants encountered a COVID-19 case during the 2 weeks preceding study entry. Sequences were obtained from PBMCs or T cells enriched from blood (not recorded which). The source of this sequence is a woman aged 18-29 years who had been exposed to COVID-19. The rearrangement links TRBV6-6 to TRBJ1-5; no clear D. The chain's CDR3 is CASSSVEGINQPQHF. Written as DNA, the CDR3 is TGTGCCAGCAGTTCCGTCGAGGGCATAAATCAGCCCCAGCATTTT.